The 21 T cell receptor beta chains in this list originate from one sample, sequenced in a study of blood T cells in healthy people across ages. The authors ran a second PCR of roughly 6 to 12 cycles using a sample-barcoded 5' primer and a J-beta primer mix. Each CDR3 protein gets one entry after TCRdb re-called the 5' RACE reads with MiXCR. The data show roughly 930,000 distinct CDR3 sequences, around 46% seen once. Specimen: blood. All receptors derive from a man under 40 in good health.

A few counts support this clonotype. This chain connects TRBV6-2 or TRBV6-3 to TRBJ2-1; a weak D match, TRBD2 (6 bases). CDR1 and CDR2 from the germline V gene are MNHEY and SVGEGT. Trimming cost V 6 bases and J 0 bases, with 12 bases left between them. The CDR3 runs to 15 residues. The CDR3 reads CASRLDGSSYNEQFF. The CDR3 DNA follows: TGTGCCAGCAGGTTGGACGGGAGCTCCTACAATGAGCAGTTCTTC.

This clonotype was picked up a small number of times. This chain connects TRBV7-9 to TRBJ1-1, with D hard to call. This CDR3 has 12 residues. Germline V gene sequence: CDR1 SEHNR, CDR2 FQNEAQ (reference sequence). V was pared by 4 bases and J by 10 bases, with 13 bases between. In DNA, the CDR3 is TGTGCCAGCAGCTCTTCCACCGTCCCAGCTTTCTTT. It specifies CASSSSTVPAFF.

J is TRBJ2-3 and V is TRBV5-1; 8 nucleotides agree with TRBD2. Germline V gene sequence: CDR1 SGHRS, CDR2 YFSETQ. With V trimmed by 4 bases and J by 3 bases, 7 bases remained unmatched. The CDR3 length is 15 residues. As DNA, the CDR3 is TGCGCCAGCAGCATATCGGGGGGGAGAACAGATACGCAGTATTTT. Translation gives CASSISGGRTDTQYF.

This clonotype was seen at least ten times. The chain couples TRBV4-2 to TRBJ2-3; D call uncertain. CDR1 is LGHNA and CDR2 is YNFKEQ in the germline V gene. The CDR3 sequence is 13 residues long. Between the trimmed V and J ends, which lost 1 base and 0 bases, there was a span of 2 bases. This CDR3 is CASSQASTDTQYF. CDR3 sequence (DNA): TGTGCCAGCAGCCAAGCTAGCACAGATACGCAGTATTTT.

The rearrangement links TRBV10-3 to TRBJ2-3, with D unclear. The V and J ends lost 3 bases and 4 bases respectively, with 8 bases between them. This CDR3 is built from 13 residues. CDR1 is ENHRY, CDR2 SYGVKD, per germline. In DNA, the CDR3 is TGTGCCATCAGTGAAAGGGCTTCAGATACGCAGTATTTT. Protein product: CAISERASDTQYF.

V gene TRBV4-1 combines with J gene TRBJ1-2; D not certain. The length of the CDR3 is 12 residues. Germline CDR1 and CDR2: MGHRA and YSYEKL. With 5 bases removed from V and 10 bases from J, the gap between germline ends came to 14 bases. As DNA, the CDR3 is TGCGCCAGCAGCAACCGGGAAACCTTCTACACCTTC. This encodes CASSNRETFYTF.

The chain couples TRBV14 to TRBJ2-3; D is undetermined. CDR1 is SGHDN and CDR2 is FVKESK in the germline V gene. The CDR3 has 13 amino acids. V was clipped by 8 bases and J by 2 bases, with 11 bases between them. The CDR3 loop reads CASDSGYTDTQYF. As DNA, the CDR3 is TGTGCCAGCGACTCCGGGTACACAGATACGCAGTATTTT.

The chain employs TRBV24-1 and TRBJ1-4; D is perhaps TRBD1 (5 bases). Per the germline V gene, CDR1 is KGHDR and CDR2 is SFDVKD. The V and J ends lost 3 bases and 5 bases respectively, with 12 bases between them. The CDR3 extends over 15 amino acids. This CDR3 is CATSDGTLTNEKLFF. As DNA, the CDR3 is TGTGCCACCAGTGATGGGACGCTAACAAATGAAAAACTGTTTTTT.

The V and J genes are TRBV20-1 and TRBJ1-1, with 7 bases identical to TRBD1. Germline V lookup: CDR1 DFQATT, CDR2 SNEGSKA (reference sequence). The CDR3 runs to 12 residues. The CDR3 reads CSAVEQGTEAFF. DNA of the CDR3: TGCAGCGCCGTTGAACAGGGGACTGAAGCTTTCTTT.

The sample holds one count of this clonotype. V and J are TRBV9 and TRBJ2-5; D is perhaps TRBD2 (5 bases). Looked up from germline, CDR1 is SGDLS and CDR2 is YYNGEE. V lost 4 bases, J lost 2 bases, and 15 bases lay in between. The CDR3 spans 15 residues. Here the CDR3 DNA reads TGTGCCAGCAGCCAAACGAGCGGTCTTCAAGAGACCCAGTACTTC. Translating gives CASSQTSGLQETQYF.

The chain has TRBV5-1 and TRBJ2-7; D ambiguous. Germline loops: CDR1 SGHRS, CDR2 YFSETQ. This CDR3 region has 14 residues. V gave up 4 bases and J gave up 0 bases, with 11 bases separating them. The CDR3 sequence is CASSPQASSYEQYF. In nucleotides, the CDR3 is TGCGCCAGCAGCCCTCAAGCCTCCTCCTACGAGCAGTACTTC. The full variable domain, rest sourced from reference TRBV5-1 and TRBJ2-7, is KAGVTQTPRYLIKTRGQQVTLSCSPISGHRSVSWYQQTPGQGLQFLFEYFSETQRNKGNFPGRFSGRQFSNSRSEMNVSTLELGDSALYLCASSPQASSYEQYFGPGTRLTVT.

This chain links TRBV4-2 with TRBJ2-3; 11 nucleotides match TRBD2. The CDR3 is 17 residues long. Germline loops: CDR1 LGHNA, CDR2 YNFKEQ. Trimming took 5 bases from V and 3 from J; bases not matched to a gene: 10. Here the CDR3 reads CASSTSIAGGATDTQYF. CDR3 nucleotide sequence: TGTGCCAGCAGCACCTCGATAGCGGGGGGGGCAACAGATACGCAGTATTTT.

The chain is built from TRBV29-1 and TRBJ1-2; the D gene is possibly TRBD1 (5 bases). Germline V CDR1 and CDR2: SQVTM, ANQGSEA. This CDR3 has 16 amino acids. The V end was cut by 6 bases, the J end by 6 bases, with 26 bases between. The CDR3: CSVPSPGRGVVNGYTF. As DNA, the CDR3 is TGCAGCGTCCCGTCACCGGGACGGGGTGTCGTCAATGGCTACACCTTC.

The CDR3 here is CASSGGANGVDEQYF. The DNA for the CDR3 is TGTGCCAGTAGTGGGGGGGCGAACGGGGTCGACGAGCAGTACTTC. V is TRBV27 and J is TRBJ2-7, with D possibly matching TRBD2 (7 bases). V lost 9 bases to trimming and J lost 5 bases, with 23 bases between them. Germline V lookup: CDR1 MNHEY, CDR2 SMNVEV (reference sequence). The CDR3 spans 15 residues.

Only a few counts were recorded for this clonotype. The gene calls are TRBV11-2 and TRBJ1-5; D is undetermined. Germline loops: CDR1 SGHAT, CDR2 FQNNGV. V lost 3 bases to trimming and J lost 0 bases, with 6 bases between them. The CDR3 spans 14 residues. CDR3 sequence: CASSFPSSNQPQHF. Written as DNA, the CDR3 is TGTGCCAGCAGCTTCCCTTCTAGCAATCAGCCCCAGCATTTT.

J is TRBJ2-5 and V is TRBV6-2 or TRBV6-3; 7 bases align to TRBD2. Germline-derived CDR1 and CDR2 are MNHEY and SVGEGT. V dropped 6 bases and J dropped 5; count of bases not matched to a gene: 6. This CDR3 has 13 amino acids. In nucleotides, the CDR3 is TGTGCCAGCAGCCGGACTAGTTCGGAGACCCAGTACTTC. Amino acids: CASSRTSSETQYF.

This chain connects TRBV5-1 to TRBJ2-7; 7 bases map to TRBD1. The assigned J gene may be wrong: the sequence end matches TRBJ2-5 better. Germline CDR1 reads SGHRS; CDR2 reads YFSETQ. The CDR3 runs 13 residues. CDR3 loop: CASGEGGAETQYF. CDR3 in DNA: TGCGCCAGCGGGGAAGGGGGCGCAGAGACCCAGTACTTC.

This clonotype was seen a handful of times. This chain uses TRBV7-2 with TRBJ2-5; D might be TRBD2 (7 bases). This CDR3 region has 16 residues. Germline assignment: CDR1 SGHTA and CDR2 FQGNSA. The V end lost 0 bases, the J end lost 7 bases, and 18 bases lay between the germline ends. This chain's CDR3 is CASSLAITGRAGTQYF. In DNA, the CDR3 is TGTGCCAGCAGCTTAGCTATCACAGGGAGGGCAGGGACCCAGTACTTC.

The rearrangement uses TRBV7-2 and TRBJ2-1; 7 nucleotides agree with TRBD2. The DNA end lines up better with TRBJ2-7; the J call may be wrong. The CDR3 consists of 16 residues. The V gene's germline CDR1 is SGHTA and CDR2 FQGNSA. This CDR3 is CASSLGSGRERSEQYF. CDR3 sequence (DNA): TGTGCCAGCAGCTTGGGTAGCGGGCGGGAGAGGAGCGAGCAGTACTTC.

The rearrangement joins TRBV5-1 to TRBJ2-3; tentatively, D is TRBD2 (6 bases). The CDR3 is 15 residues long. CDR1 is SGHRS, CDR2 YFSETQ, per germline. V dropped 6 bases and J dropped 7 bases, with 21 bases sitting between them. The CDR3 DNA follows: TGCGCCAGCAAACCAACCCCAGGTAGCGGCAATACGCAGTATTTT. Its protein product is CASKPTPGSGNTQYF.

The chain employs TRBV25-1 and TRBJ2-1; D is possibly TRBD1 (6 bases). Per the germline V gene, CDR1 is MGHDK and CDR2 is SYGVNS. Trimming shortened V by 4 bases and J by 8 bases, and 9 bases separated the two germline ends. The CDR3 totals 12 residues. This CDR3 is CASSAGVDEQFF. CDR3 nucleotides: TGTGCCAGCAGTGCAGGGGTCGATGAGCAGTTCTTC.